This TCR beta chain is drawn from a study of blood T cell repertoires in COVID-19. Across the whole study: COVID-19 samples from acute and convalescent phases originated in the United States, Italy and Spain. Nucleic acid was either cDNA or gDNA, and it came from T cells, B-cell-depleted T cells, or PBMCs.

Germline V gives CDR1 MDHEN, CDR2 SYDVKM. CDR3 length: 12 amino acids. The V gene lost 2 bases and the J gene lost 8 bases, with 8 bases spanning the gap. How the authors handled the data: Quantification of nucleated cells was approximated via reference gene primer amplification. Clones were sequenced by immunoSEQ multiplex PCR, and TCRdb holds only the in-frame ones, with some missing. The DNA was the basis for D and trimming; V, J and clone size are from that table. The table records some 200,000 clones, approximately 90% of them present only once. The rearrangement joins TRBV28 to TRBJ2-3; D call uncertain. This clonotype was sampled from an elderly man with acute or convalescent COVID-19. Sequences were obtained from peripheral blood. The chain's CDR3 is CASSLLGRTQYF. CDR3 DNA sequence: TGTGCCAGCAGTTTACTAGGTCGTACGCAGTATTTT.